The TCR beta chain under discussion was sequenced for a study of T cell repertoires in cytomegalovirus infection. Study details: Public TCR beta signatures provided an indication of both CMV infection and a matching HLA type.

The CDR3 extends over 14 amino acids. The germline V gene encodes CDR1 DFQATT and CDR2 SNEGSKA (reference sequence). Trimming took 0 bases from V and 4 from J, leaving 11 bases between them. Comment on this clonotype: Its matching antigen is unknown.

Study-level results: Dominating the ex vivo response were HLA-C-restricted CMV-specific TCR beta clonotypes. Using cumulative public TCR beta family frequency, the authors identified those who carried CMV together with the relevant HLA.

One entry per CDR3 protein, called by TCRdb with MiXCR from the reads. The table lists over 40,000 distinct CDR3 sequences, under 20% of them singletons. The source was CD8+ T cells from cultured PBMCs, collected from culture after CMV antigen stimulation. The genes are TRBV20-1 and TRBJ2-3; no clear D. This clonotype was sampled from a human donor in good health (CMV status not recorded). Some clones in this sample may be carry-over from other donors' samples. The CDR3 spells CSARDPPEPDTQYF. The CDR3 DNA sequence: TGCAGTGCTAGAGATCCTCCAGAGCCAGATACGCAGTATTTT.